This T cell receptor (beta chain) was observed in a study of CD8+ T cells in alopecia areata. On the study more broadly: The authors scored treated patients' severity by affected scalp percentage.

Specified treatment: oral pan-JAK inhibitor, 5-10 mg twice daily. From PBMCs, CD4+ and CD8+ T cells were sorted. Once RNA had been extracted, it was reverse transcribed into cDNA to act as the sequencing template. The table came from immunoSEQ multiplex PCR; TCRdb's copy has only in-frame clones and leaves some out. In the table there are some 98,000 clones, under 70% of which are singletons. The study's findings and limits: Administration of tofacitinib significantly diminished scalp clonality and expanded CD8+ clones within the top 100.

On this clone itself: No antigen is known for it.

V gave up 3 bases and J gave up 7 bases; unmatched junction bases: 11. Germline V gives CDR1 MDHEN, CDR2 SYDVKM. The CDR3 runs to 17 residues. V usage is TRBV28 and J usage is TRBJ2-1; 11 positions match TRBD1. The sample here was CD8+ T cells sorted from blood, taken at week 4, from a patient treated with tofacitinib. The receptor was derived from a human donor with alopecia areata. In DNA, the CDR3 is TGTGCCAGCAGTTTTACGGTGGACAGGGGGCCGGGGAATGAGCAGTTCTTC. It is translated as CASSFTVDRGPGNEQFF.